The T cell receptor (beta chain) under discussion was sequenced for a study of CXCR3-negative and CXCR3-positive naive CD8 T cells. This CDR3 has 15 residues. CDR1 is SQVTM and CDR2 is ANQGSEA in the germline V gene. UMI labels and 5' RACE were used to prepare the TRB cDNA libraries. TCRdb processed the 5' RACE reads again and assigns one entry to each CDR3 protein, with no DNA. The listing contains thousands of distinct CDR3 sequences. Judged by frequency, this clonotype is medium-sized. The V call is TRBV29-1, the J call TRBJ2-7; absent DNA, TCRdb's TRBD2 call cannot be checked. The specimen was naive CXCR3- CD8+ T cells from blood. Subset in this sample: CD45RO-CCR7+CD27+CD95- naive CD8+ T cells lacking CXCR3 (TNR3-). The clonotype originates from a human donor in good health. Some clones in this sample may be carry-over from other donors' samples. The CDR3 here is CSVEDLAGDAYEQYF.